These T cell receptor beta chains were read from a single sample in a study of shared clonotypes between healthy human individuals. The repertoire was sequenced with immunoSEQ multiplex PCR; TCRdb's copy has only in-frame clones and lacks some. The data hold about 2.4 million clones, with more than 80% observed a single time. Sequencing was carried out using naive CD4+ T cells sorted from blood. These receptors were collected from a man aged 18 to 29 in good health. The CDR3 runs from the conserved cysteine through the conserved F or W. D genes are given only for firm matches. Size is stated for part of the rows, as once, few or many counts, or as a class when the clone is expanded.

d_call: NA; clone_size: NA; j_call: TRBJ2-7; v_call: TRBV2; cdr3_nt: TGTGCCAGCAGTATGACAGTAACCTACGAGCAGTACTTC; cdr3_aa: CASSMTVTYEQYF
d_call: TRBD1; clone_size: NA; j_call: TRBJ1-2; v_call: TRBV10-3; cdr3_nt: TGTGCCATCGGGGGGACAGGGGGCGATGGCTACACCTTC; cdr3_aa: CAIGGTGGDGYTF
d_call: NA; clone_size: NA; j_call: TRBJ1-3; v_call: TRBV9; cdr3_nt: TGTGCCAGCACCTTAGGGTACTCTGGAAACACCATATATTTT; cdr3_aa: CASTLGYSGNTIYF
d_call: TRBD1; clone_size: NA; j_call: TRBJ2-2; v_call: TRBV7-2; cdr3_nt: TGTGCCAGCAGCGTACGGACAGGGGCGAACACCGGGGAGCTGTTTTTT; cdr3_aa: CASSVRTGANTGELFF
d_call: TRBD2; clone_size: once; j_call: TRBJ2-1; v_call: TRBV2; cdr3_nt: TGTGCCAGCAGCCGGGCGGGAGTGATGGGTCATGAGCAGTTCTTC; cdr3_aa: CASSRAGVMGHEQFF
d_call: TRBD1; clone_size: NA; j_call: TRBJ1-1; v_call: TRBV4-1; cdr3_nt: TGCGCCAGCAGCCAAGCAGACAGGGGCGGTAGCACTGAAGCTTTCTTT; cdr3_aa: CASSQADRGGSTEAFF
d_call: TRBD1; clone_size: NA; j_call: TRBJ2-7; v_call: TRBV10-3; cdr3_nt: TGTGCCATCAGGGGGGGACAGGACTCCTACGAGCAGTACTTC; cdr3_aa: CAIRGGQDSYEQYF
d_call: NA; clone_size: NA; j_call: TRBJ2-1; v_call: TRBV6-5; cdr3_nt: TGTGCCAGCAGTTACGAGGCGGGAAACTACAATGAGCAGTTCTTC; cdr3_aa: CASSYEAGNYNEQFF
d_call: NA; clone_size: NA; j_call: TRBJ1-4; v_call: TRBV2; cdr3_nt: TGTGCCAGCAGCGCAGGGGCGCTCGCTGAAAAACTGTTTTTT; cdr3_aa: CASSAGALAEKLFF
d_call: TRBD2; clone_size: NA; j_call: TRBJ2-3; v_call: TRBV6-6; cdr3_nt: TGTGCCAGCACTCGACTAGCGGGGGGGCGGGATACGCAGTATTTT; cdr3_aa: CASTRLAGGRDTQYF
d_call: TRBD2; clone_size: NA; j_call: TRBJ2-7; v_call: TRBV27; cdr3_nt: TGTGCCAGCAGTTTTATTAGCGGGAGTCGCGAGCAGTACTTC; cdr3_aa: CASSFISGSREQYF
d_call: NA; clone_size: NA; j_call: TRBJ1-5; v_call: TRBV5-1; cdr3_nt: TGCGCCAGCAGAAGGGACGGAAAGAGTCAGCCCCAGCATTTT; cdr3_aa: CASRRDGKSQPQHF
d_call: TRBD1; clone_size: NA; j_call: TRBJ1-5; v_call: TRBV28; cdr3_nt: TGTGCCAGCAGTCCCCGCGGTGGGACAGGGCGGAATCAGCCCCAGCATTTT; cdr3_aa: CASSPRGGTGRNQPQHF
d_call: NA; clone_size: NA; j_call: TRBJ1-2; v_call: TRBV6-6; cdr3_nt: TGTGCCAGCAGCGGGAATAACTATGGCTACACCTTC; cdr3_aa: CASSGNNYGYTF
d_call: NA; clone_size: NA; j_call: TRBJ1-5; v_call: TRBV5-1; cdr3_nt: TGCGCCAGCCATTGGGGCCATAGCAATCAGCCCCAGCATTTT; cdr3_aa: CASHWGHSNQPQHF
d_call: TRBD1; clone_size: NA; j_call: TRBJ2-3; v_call: TRBV5-1; cdr3_nt: TGCGCCAGCAGCTTACAGGGGCGGGATACGCAGTATTTT; cdr3_aa: CASSLQGRDTQYF